This entry features one T cell receptor beta chain sequence. CDR1 MNHEY and CDR2 SMNVEV come from the germline V gene (reference sequence). CDR3 length equals 16 residues. Trimming cost V 8 bases and J 3 bases, with 19 bases left between them. The data originate from a study of lymphopenia after photon versus proton radiotherapy. Sequencing was performed with immunoSEQ multiplex PCR; in TCRdb, only in-frame clones are kept and a portion is missing. The sample lists some 26,000 clones; over 80% were seen once. The clonotype originates from a woman between 45 and 60 years old with pancreatic cancer. V usage is TRBV27 and J usage is TRBJ1-4; TRBD1 is a possible D gene (5 bases). The sample here was peripheral blood, taken from a patient treated with photon-based radiotherapy. DNA for the CDR3: TGTGCCAGCTCATGGGGGTCCGGGCGAGCTAATGAAAAACTGTTTTTT. Its translation: CASSWGSGRANEKLFF.